The text below deals with one TCR beta chain. The antigen is undetermined. Among CD8+ T cells, naive ones were CD45RO-CCR7+CD27+CD95-. This specimen comes from a study of CXCR3-negative and CXCR3-positive naive CD8 T cells. This CDR3 is built from 16 residues. Germline V lookup: CDR1 SGHVS, CDR2 FNYEAQ. Findings and limits, study-wide: Memory cells differed in TRBV-TRBJ usage, but naive CXCR3-negative and CXCR3-positive cells had similar usage.

The authors made the TRB cDNA libraries by 5' RACE using UMI labels. From the 5' RACE reads, TCRdb lists one entry per CDR3 protein and no DNA. This sample lists 150,000 or so distinct CDR3 sequences; its ten largest clones have 0.45% to 0.6%. Sequencing used naive CXCR3- CD8+ T cells from blood. Subset meaning: CD45RO-CCR7+CD27+CD95- naive CD8+ T cells lacking CXCR3 (TNR3-). This chain connects TRBV7-6 to TRBJ2-7; TCRdb selects TRBD2, and the lack of DNA leaves this call unchecked. The receptor's source is a human donor in good health. Some clones in this sample may be carry-over from other donors' samples. The chain's CDR3 is CASSSGGGLRPYEQYF.